This T cell receptor (beta chain) emerged from a study of blood T cell repertoires in COVID-19. J lost 3 bases, V lost 6 bases, and 5 bases had no gene match. CDR1 is LNHDA, CDR2 SQIVND, per germline (reference sequence). The length of the CDR3 is 15 residues. The cohort comprised adults aged roughly 18 to 95 years residing in under 30 US areas. Here immunoSEQ multiplex PCR was the method, and the copy in TCRdb shows in-frame clones only, minus some. This sample carries more than 200,000 clones, around 87% of them seen once, and the ten largest clones take roughly 7.2%. Sequencing was carried out using PBMCs or T cells enriched from blood (not recorded which). J is TRBJ1-5 and V is TRBV19; 10 nucleotides align to TRBD1. This clonotype originated in a man aged 30 to 45 in a cohort exposed to, infected with or recovered from COVID-19 (not recorded which). CDR3 in amino acids: CASRLDRGVNQPQHF. The CDR3 DNA reads as TGTGCCAGTAGATTGGACAGGGGGGTCAATCAGCCCCAGCATTTT.